This T cell receptor beta chain derives from a study of cytomegalovirus exposure and HLA in healthy donors. General study points: Analysis was performed later, and it showed HLA-associated TCR beta chains to be more clonally expanded than equally common others.

On this clone itself: The antigen remains undetermined.

The PCR ran on 60 Vbeta and 13 Jbeta primers. Clones were read by immunoSEQ multiplex PCR, and TCRdb kept only the in-frame ones, dropping some. The sample yields more than 150,000 clones, about four fifths seen once. Germline CDR1 is SGDLS and CDR2 is YYNGEE. The J segment lost 1 base and the V segment lost 4 bases, leaving 13 bases of the junction unmatched. This CDR3 has 18 residues. When sampled, the donors appeared nominally healthy, though they likely had unrecorded immune exposures. The sequence derives from a boy aged 5-17 years in good health and CMV-seronegative. The rearrangement links TRBV9 to TRBJ2-3; 9 bases are a match to TRBD2. The sample comprised PBMCs. The CDR3 is CASSPNPGAGGGTDTQYF. The CDR3 coding sequence is TGTGCCAGCAGCCCAAATCCCGGAGCGGGAGGTGGCACAGATACGCAGTATTTT. The variable domain in full, with the rest retrieved from reference TRBV9 and TRBJ2-3, is DSGVTQTPKHLITATGQRVTLRCSPRSGDLSVYWYQQSLDQGLQFLIQYYNGEERAKGNILERFSAQQFPDLHSELNLSSLELGDSALYFCASSPNPGAGGGTDTQYFGPGTRLTVL.